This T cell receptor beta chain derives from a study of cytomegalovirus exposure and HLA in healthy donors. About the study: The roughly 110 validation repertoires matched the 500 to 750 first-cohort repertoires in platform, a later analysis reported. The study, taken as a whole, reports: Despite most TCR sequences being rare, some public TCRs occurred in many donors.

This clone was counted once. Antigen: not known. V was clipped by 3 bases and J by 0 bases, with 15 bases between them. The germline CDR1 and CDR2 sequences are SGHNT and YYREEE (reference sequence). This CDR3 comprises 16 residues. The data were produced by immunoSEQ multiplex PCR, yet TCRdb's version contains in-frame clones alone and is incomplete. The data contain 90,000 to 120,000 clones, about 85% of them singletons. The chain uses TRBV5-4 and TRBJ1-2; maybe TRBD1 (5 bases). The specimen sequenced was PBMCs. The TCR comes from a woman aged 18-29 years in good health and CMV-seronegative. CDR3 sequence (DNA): TGTGCCAGCAGCTCTGGGGCCGGAAGATCTAACTATGGCTACACCTTC. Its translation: CASSSGAGRSNYGYTF.